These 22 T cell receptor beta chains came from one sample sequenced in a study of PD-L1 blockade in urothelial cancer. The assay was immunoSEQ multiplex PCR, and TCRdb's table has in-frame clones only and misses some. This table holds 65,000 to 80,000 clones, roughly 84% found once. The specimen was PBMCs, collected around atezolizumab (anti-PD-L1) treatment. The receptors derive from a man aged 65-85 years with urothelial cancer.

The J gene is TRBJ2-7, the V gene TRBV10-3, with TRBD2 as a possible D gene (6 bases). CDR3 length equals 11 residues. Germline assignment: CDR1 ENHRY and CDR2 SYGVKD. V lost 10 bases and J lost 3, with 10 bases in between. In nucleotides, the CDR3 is TGTGCCAGCCGGGACTTCTACGAGCAGTACTTC. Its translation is CASRDFYEQYF.

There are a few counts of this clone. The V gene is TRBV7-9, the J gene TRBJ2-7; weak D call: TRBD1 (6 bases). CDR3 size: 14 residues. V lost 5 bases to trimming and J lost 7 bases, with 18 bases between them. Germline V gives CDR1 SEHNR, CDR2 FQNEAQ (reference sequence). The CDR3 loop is CASSHSGRQAEQYF. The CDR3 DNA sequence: TGTGCCAGCAGCCACTCAGGACGACAGGCGGAGCAGTACTTC.

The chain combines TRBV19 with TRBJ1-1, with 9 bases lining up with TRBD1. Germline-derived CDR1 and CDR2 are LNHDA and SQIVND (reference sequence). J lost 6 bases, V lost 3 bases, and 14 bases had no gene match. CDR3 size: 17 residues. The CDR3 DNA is TGTGCCAGTAGTATCGACCTTGGCGAGGGACAGGGAGCTGAAGCTTTCTTT. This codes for CASSIDLGEGQGAEAFF.

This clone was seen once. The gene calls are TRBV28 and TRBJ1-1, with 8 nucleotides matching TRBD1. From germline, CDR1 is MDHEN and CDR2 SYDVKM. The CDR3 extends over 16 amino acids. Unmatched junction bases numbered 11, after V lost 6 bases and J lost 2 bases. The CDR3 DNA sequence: TGTGCCAGCAGCTTGGGGGGAGGGACAGGCAACACTGAAGCTTTCTTT. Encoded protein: CASSLGGGTGNTEAFF.

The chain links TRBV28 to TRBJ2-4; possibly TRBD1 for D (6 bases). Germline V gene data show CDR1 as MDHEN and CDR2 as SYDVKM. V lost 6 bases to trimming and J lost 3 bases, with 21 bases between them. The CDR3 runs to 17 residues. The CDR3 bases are TGTGCCAGCAGACCCGATGGGGGCCCCCGGGTCAAAAACATTCAGTACTTC. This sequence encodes CASRPDGGPRVKNIQYF.

CDR3 protein: CASSLWGSGGLEEQYF. As DNA, the CDR3 is TGTGCCAGCAGTTTATGGGGTTCAGGAGGGCTTGAAGAGCAGTACTTC. The chain recombines TRBV28 with TRBJ2-7; D perhaps matches TRBD2 (6 bases). The CDR3 runs 16 residues. CDR1 and CDR2 from the germline V gene are MDHEN and SYDVKM. Trimming pared 0 bases from V and 7 bases from J, leaving 19 bases between. The variable domain in full, completed from reference TRBV28 and TRBJ2-7, reads DVKVTQSSRYLVKRTGEKVFLECVQDMDHENMFWYRQDPGLGLRLIYFSYDVKMKEKGDIPEGYSVSREKKERFSLILESASTNQTSMYLCASSLWGSGGLEEQYFGPGTRLTVT.

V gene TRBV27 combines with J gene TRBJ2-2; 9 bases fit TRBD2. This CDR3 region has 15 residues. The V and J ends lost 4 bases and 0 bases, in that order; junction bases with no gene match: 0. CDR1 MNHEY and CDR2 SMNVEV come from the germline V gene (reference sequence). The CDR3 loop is CASSSSGTNTGELFF. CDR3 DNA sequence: TGTGCCAGCAGTTCTAGCGGGACGAACACCGGGGAGCTGTTTTTT.

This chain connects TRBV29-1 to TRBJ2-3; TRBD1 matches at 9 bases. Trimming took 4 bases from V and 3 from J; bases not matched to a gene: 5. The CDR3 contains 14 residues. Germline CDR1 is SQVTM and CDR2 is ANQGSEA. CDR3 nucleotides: TGCAGCGTTGCGCCGGGACAGGGAACAGATACGCAGTATTTT. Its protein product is CSVAPGQGTDTQYF.

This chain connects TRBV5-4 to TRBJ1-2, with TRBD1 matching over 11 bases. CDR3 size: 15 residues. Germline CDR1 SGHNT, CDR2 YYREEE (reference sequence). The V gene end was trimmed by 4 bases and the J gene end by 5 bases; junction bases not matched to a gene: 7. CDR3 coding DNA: TGTGCCAGCAGCGAAGGGACAGGGGGAGAATATGGCTACACCTTC. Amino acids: CASSEGTGGEYGYTF.

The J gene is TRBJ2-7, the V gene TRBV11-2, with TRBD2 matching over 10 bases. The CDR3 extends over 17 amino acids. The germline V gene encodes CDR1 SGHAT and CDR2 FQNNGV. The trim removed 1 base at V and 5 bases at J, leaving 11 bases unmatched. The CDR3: CASSLVVASGSLNEQYF. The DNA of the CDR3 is TGTGCCAGCAGCTTAGTAGTGGCTAGCGGGAGTCTGAACGAGCAGTACTTC.

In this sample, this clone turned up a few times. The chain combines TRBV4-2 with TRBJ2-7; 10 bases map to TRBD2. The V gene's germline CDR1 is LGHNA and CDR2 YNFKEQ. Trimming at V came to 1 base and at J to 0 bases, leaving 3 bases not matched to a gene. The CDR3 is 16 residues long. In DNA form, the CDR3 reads TGTGCCAGCAGCCAAGGGCCTAGCGGGAGCTCCTACGAGCAGTACTTC. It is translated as CASSQGPSGSSYEQYF.

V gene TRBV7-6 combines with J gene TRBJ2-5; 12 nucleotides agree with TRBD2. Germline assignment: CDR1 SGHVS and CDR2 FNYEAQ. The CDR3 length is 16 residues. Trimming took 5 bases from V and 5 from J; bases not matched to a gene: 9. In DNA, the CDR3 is TGTGCCAGCAGCGGGCCTAGCGGGAGGGCCTCGGAGACCCAGTACTTC. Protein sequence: CASSGPSGRASETQYF.

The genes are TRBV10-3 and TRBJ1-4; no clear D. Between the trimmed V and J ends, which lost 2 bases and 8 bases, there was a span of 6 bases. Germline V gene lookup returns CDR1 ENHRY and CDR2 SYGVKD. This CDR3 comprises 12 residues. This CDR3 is CAISELREKLFF. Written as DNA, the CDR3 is TGTGCCATCAGTGAGCTGCGGGAAAAACTGTTTTTT.

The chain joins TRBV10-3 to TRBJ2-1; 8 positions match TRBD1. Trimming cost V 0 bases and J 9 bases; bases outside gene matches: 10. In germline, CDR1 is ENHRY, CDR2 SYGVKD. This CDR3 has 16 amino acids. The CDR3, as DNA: TGTGCCATCAGTGAGTCTACGGGACAGGCGTTGGGTGAGCAGTTCTTC. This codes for CAISESTGQALGEQFF.

The CDR3 spells CASSFSGGRVSSYNEQFF. Written as DNA, the CDR3 is TGTGCCAGCAGCTTCTCCGGCGGGAGGGTAAGCTCCTACAATGAGCAGTTCTTC. The chain recombines TRBV7-2 with TRBJ2-1; TRBD2 aligns across 9 bases. The ends lost 3 bases at V and 0 bases at J; junction bases unmatched: 9. This CDR3 contains 18 residues. Germline values: CDR1 SGHTA, CDR2 FQGNSA.

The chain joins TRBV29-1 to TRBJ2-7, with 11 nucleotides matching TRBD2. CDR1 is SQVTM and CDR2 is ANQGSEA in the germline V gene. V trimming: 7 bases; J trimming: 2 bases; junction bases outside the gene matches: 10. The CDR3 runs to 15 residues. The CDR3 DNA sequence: TGCAGCGCCGCACCGGGACTAGCGGCAACCTACGAGCAGTACTTC. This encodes CSAAPGLAATYEQYF.

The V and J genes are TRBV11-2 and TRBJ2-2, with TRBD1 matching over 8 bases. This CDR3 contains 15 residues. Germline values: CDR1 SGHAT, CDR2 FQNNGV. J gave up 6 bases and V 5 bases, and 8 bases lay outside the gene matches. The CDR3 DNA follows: TGTGCCAGCAGCCCTCCAGGGGGCGGGTCCGGGGAGCTGTTTTTT. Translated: CASSPPGGGSGELFF.

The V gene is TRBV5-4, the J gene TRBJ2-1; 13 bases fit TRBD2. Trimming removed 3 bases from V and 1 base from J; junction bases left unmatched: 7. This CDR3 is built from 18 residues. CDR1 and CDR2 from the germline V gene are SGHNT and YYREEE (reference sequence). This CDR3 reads CASSSGLAGDASYNEQFF. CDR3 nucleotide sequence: TGTGCCAGCAGCTCAGGACTAGCGGGAGACGCTTCCTACAATGAGCAGTTCTTC. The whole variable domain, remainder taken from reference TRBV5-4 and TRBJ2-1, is ETGVTQSPTHLIKTRGQQVTLRCSSQSGHNTVSWYQQALGQGPQFIFQYYREEENGRGNFPPRFSGLQFPNYSSELNVNALELDDSALYLCASSSGLAGDASYNEQFFGPGTRLTVL.

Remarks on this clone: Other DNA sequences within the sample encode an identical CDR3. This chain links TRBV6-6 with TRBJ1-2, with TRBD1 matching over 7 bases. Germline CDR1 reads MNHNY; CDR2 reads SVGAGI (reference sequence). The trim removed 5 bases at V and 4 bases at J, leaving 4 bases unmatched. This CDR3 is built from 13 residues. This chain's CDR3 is CASSPGTVYGYTF. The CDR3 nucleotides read TGTGCCAGCAGTCCAGGGACAGTCTATGGCTACACCTTC.

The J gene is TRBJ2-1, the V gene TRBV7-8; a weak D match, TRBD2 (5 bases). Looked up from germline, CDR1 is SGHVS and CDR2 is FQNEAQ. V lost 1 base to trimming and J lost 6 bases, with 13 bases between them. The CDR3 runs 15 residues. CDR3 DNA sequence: TGTGCCAGCAGCTTAGGAGGGATTTCCCTCAATGAGCAGTTCTTC. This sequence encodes CASSLGGISLNEQFF.

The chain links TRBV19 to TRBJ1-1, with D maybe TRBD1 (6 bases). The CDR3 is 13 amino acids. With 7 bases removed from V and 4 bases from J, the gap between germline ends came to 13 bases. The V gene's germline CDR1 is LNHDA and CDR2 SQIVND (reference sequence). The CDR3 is CASKAQGSTEAFF. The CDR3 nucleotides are TGTGCCAGTAAAGCTCAGGGGTCCACTGAAGCTTTCTTT.

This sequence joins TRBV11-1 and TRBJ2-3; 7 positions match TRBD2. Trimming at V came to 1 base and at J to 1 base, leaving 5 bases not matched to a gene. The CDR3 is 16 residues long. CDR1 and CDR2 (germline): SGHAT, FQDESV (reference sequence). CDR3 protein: CASSLELAGRTDTQYF. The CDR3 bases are TGTGCCAGCAGCTTAGAATTAGCGGGCCGCACAGATACGCAGTATTTT.